The 8 T cell receptor beta chains listed next were all sequenced from one sample in a study of CD8 T cells in Susac syndrome. The RNA, roughly 0.5 to 1 ug, was put through reverse transcription using random hexamers. TCRdb used MiXCR to reprocess the immunoSEQ multiplex PCR reads, holding one entry per CDR3 protein. Of more than 95,000 distinct CDR3 sequences listed, around 94% are singletons. The specimen was CD8+ T cells from PBMCs. These receptors were taken from a human donor with Susac syndrome.

The gene calls are TRBV7-9 and TRBJ2-7; no definite D call. This CDR3 comprises 16 residues. Germline V gene data show CDR1 as SEHNR and CDR2 as FQNEAQ (reference sequence). V shed 4 bases and J shed 7 bases, with 23 bases lying between them. DNA for the CDR3: TGTGCCAGCAGCTCTACGGGTGGGCCGTCTCCGTGGGAGCAGTACTTC. It yields the protein CASSSTGGPSPWEQYF.

The V and J genes are TRBV5-6 and TRBJ2-3, with D hard to call. The V gene lost 0 bases and the J gene lost 0 bases, with 8 bases spanning the gap. Germline CDR1 reads SGHDT; CDR2 reads YYEEEE. This CDR3 comprises 15 residues. CDR3 bases: TGTGCCAGCAGCTTGGTCCCCGGTAGCACAGATACGCAGTATTTT. The encoded protein is CASSLVPGSTDTQYF.

The rearrangement joins TRBV7-8 to TRBJ1-5; no definite D call. The CDR3 extends over 15 amino acids. Germline loops: CDR1 SGHVS, CDR2 FQNEAQ. Between the trimmed V and J ends, which lost 4 bases and 3 bases, there was a span of 13 bases. CDR3 bases: TGTGCCAGCAGCTCTGAGGGCAAGTTCAATCAGCCCCAGCATTTT. Translated: CASSSEGKFNQPQHF.

V and J are TRBV9 and TRBJ1-1; a possible D gene is TRBD1 (5 bases). Germline V CDR1 and CDR2: SGDLS, YYNGEE. The CDR3 has 15 residues. V lost 0 bases and J 3 bases, leaving 12 bases between the germline ends. CDR3 sequence: CASSVEPGPDTEAFF. CDR3 DNA sequence: TGTGCCAGCAGCGTAGAACCGGGGCCGGACACTGAAGCTTTCTTT.

This sequence joins TRBV5-6 and TRBJ1-1; no definite D call. Germline V gene sequence: CDR1 SGHDT, CDR2 YYEEEE. Trimming removed 4 bases at V and 4 bases at J, with 8 bases between. The CDR3 is 12 amino acids. The CDR3 spells CASSRRPTEAFF. The CDR3 nucleotides are TGTGCCAGCAGCCGCCGGCCCACTGAAGCTTTCTTT. Full variable domain (missing parts from reference TRBV5-6 and TRBJ1-1): DAGVTQSPTHLIKTRGQQVTLRCSPKSGHDTVSWYQQALGQGPQFIFQYYEEEERQRGNFPDRFSGHQFPNYSSELNVNALLLGDSALYLCASSRRPTEAFFGQGTRLTVV.

The chain is built from TRBV5-1 and TRBJ2-1, with 12 bases fitting TRBD1. Losses at the gene ends were 4 bases for V and 9 bases for J; bases not matched to a gene: 5. The germline V gene encodes CDR1 SGHRS and CDR2 YFSETQ. The CDR3 extends over 14 amino acids. The CDR3 region has the DNA TGCGCCAGCAGCGGGGGACAGGGGGCAGGTGAGCAGTTCTTC. Translating it yields CASSGGQGAGEQFF.

The genes are TRBV12-3 or TRBV12-4 and TRBJ1-2, with 9 nucleotides matching TRBD1. The V gene end was trimmed by 6 bases and the J gene end by 2 bases; junction bases not matched to a gene: 10. This CDR3 spans 16 amino acids. The CDR3, as DNA: TGTGCCAGCAGCCGCGTCCCGGGACAGGGAAACTATGGCTACACCTTC. It translates to CASSRVPGQGNYGYTF.

The rearrangement uses TRBV11-1 and TRBJ2-1; 9 bases are a match to TRBD2. V dropped 9 bases and J dropped 9; count of bases not matched to a gene: 6. The CDR3 contains 12 residues. Germline loops: CDR1 SGHAT, CDR2 FQDESV (reference sequence). In nucleotides, the CDR3 is TGTGCCAGTGGCGGGGGGGCCTCTGAGCAGTTCTTC. It translates to CASGGGASEQFF.